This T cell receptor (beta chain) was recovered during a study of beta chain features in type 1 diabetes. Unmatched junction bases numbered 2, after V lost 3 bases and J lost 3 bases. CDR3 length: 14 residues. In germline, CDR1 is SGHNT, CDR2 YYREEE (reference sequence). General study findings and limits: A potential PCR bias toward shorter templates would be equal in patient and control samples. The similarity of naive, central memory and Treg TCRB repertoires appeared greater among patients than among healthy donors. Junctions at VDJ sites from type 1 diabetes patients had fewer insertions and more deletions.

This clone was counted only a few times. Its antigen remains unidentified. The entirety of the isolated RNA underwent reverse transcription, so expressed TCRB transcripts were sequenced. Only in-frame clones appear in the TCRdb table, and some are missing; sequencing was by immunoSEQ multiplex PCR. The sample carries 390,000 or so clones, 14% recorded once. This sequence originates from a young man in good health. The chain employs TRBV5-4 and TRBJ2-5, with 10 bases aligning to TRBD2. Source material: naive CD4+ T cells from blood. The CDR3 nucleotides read TGTGCCAGCAGCTATGGACTAGCGGAAGAGACCCAGTACTTC. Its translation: CASSYGLAEETQYF.